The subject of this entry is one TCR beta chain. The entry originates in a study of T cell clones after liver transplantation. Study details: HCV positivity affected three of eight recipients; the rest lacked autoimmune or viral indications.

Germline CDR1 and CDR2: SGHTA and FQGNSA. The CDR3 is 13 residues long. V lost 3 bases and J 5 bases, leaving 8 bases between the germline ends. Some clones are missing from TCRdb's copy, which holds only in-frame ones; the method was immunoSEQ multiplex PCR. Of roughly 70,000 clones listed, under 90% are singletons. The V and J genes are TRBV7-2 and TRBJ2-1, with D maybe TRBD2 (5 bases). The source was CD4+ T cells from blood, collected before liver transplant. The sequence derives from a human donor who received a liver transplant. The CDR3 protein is CASSLRADNEQFF. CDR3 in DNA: TGTGCCAGCAGCTTGCGGGCGGACAATGAGCAGTTCTTC.